The clone carrying this T cell receptor beta chain was counted ten times or more. Its antigen remains unidentified. This sample was included in a study of regulatory T cells in long-lasting Graves disease. Overall study findings and caveats: Among the persistent patients, 2,500 to 3,000 public clonotypes were shared, more than the approximately 1,000 shared among new patients. There was favoring of TRBV28, TRBJ1-2 and TRBJ2-5 in persistent disease.

Regarding time point: persistent/refractory GD, antithyroid drugs over 5 years with positive TRAb. PBMCs were the source of the RNA used for TCR sequencing. iRepertoire HTBI primers and Arm-PCR of CDR3 regions built TCR beta libraries. TCRdb analysed the multiplex PCR reads with MiXCR anew, one entry per CDR3 protein. The sample has around 340,000 distinct CDR3 sequences, around 20% seen once; the top ten hold just under 30%. Germline V gene data show CDR1 as KGHDR and CDR2 as SFDVKD. The CDR3 is made up of 16 amino acids. Trimming took 9 bases from V and 3 from J; bases not matched to a gene: 14. The specimen comprised peripheral blood mononuclear cells (PBMCs), sampled when the disease was refractory, from a patient treated with antithyroid drugs. V is TRBV24-1 and J is TRBJ2-5; 8 bases map to TRBD1. This clonotype originated in a female donor with Graves disease. In DNA, the CDR3 is TGTGCCACCCTCCCCGGCCGGCCACAGGGGGAAGAGACCCAGTACTTC. It specifies CATLPGRPQGEETQYF.